The rows below give T cell receptor beta chains drawn from one sample of a study of blood T cell repertoires in COVID-19. TCRdb's table, derived via immunoSEQ multiplex PCR, lists solely in-frame clones and lacks some. The sample has roughly 700,000 clones, 90% seen once. The specimen was peripheral blood. The receptors were gathered from a woman aged 18-29 years with acute or convalescent COVID-19. Both conserved end residues are part of each CDR3. D genes are given only for firm matches. The size of a clone is reported for some rows only, either as once, few or many, or as a class for expanded clones.

D,size,V,J,CDR3,DNA
TRBD2,-,TRBV6-5,TRBJ2-7,CASSYSLAGGRYEQYF,TGTGCCAGCAGTTACTCATTAGCGGGGGGACGTTACGAGCAGTACTTC
TRBD1,-,TRBV19,TRBJ1-6,CASSAQGPNSPLHF,TGTGCCAGTAGTGCACAGGGGCCTAATTCACCCCTCCACTTT
TRBD1,-,TRBV13,TRBJ2-2,CASTVFGTGGNTGELFF,TGTGCCAGCACCGTTTTCGGGACAGGGGGGAACACCGGGGAGCTGTTTTTT
-,-,TRBV5-1,TRBJ1-4,CASSLLPGNEKLFF,TGCGCCAGCAGCTTACTCCCAGGGAATGAAAAACTGTTTTTT
-,-,TRBV6-2/TRBV6-3,TRBJ2-1,CASSYFPGIPNNEQFF,TGTGCCAGCAGCTACTTCCCCGGGATTCCTAACAATGAGCAGTTCTTC
-,-,TRBV3-1/TRBV3-2,TRBJ2-5,CASSRLDSETQYF,TGTGCCAGCAGCCGACTGGACTCGGAGACCCAGTACTTC
TRBD2,once,TRBV7-9,TRBJ2-7,CASSPPGGTISYEQYF,TGTGCCAGCAGCCCCCCGGGAGGGACTATCTCCTACGAGCAGTACTTC
-,-,TRBV18,TRBJ2-2,CASSPPRGALGDTGELFF,TGTGCCAGCTCCCCCCCTCGGGGGGCCCTGGGGGACACCGGGGAGCTGTTTTTT
TRBD1,once,TRBV27,TRBJ1-2,CASSLLQGKTNYGYTF,TGTGCCAGCAGTCTCTTACAGGGGAAAACTAACTATGGCTACACCTTC
-,-,TRBV6-4,TRBJ2-3,CASSDNSGVDTQYF,TGTGCCAGCAGTGACAACTCAGGGGTGGATACGCAGTATTTT
-,-,TRBV30,TRBJ1-1,CAWSQREPRNTEAFF,TGTGCCTGGAGCCAGAGGGAACCTAGGAACACTGAAGCTTTCTTT
-,-,TRBV27,TRBJ1-1,CASRVRDMNTEAFF,TGTGCCAGCAGAGTCAGGGACATGAACACTGAAGCTTTCTTT
-,-,TRBV27,TRBJ2-5,CASSSHESGTKETQYF,TGTGCCAGCAGTTCCCACGAATCCGGGACAAAAGAGACCCAGTACTTC
-,once,TRBV7-2,TRBJ1-6,CASSLRTTNSPLHF,TGTGCCAGCAGCTTACGGACAACGAATTCACCCCTCCACTTT
TRBD1,-,TRBV10-3,TRBJ1-2,CAISGGTGGEYGYTF,TGTGCCATCAGTGGCGGGACAGGGGGCGAATATGGCTACACCTTC
-,-,TRBV12-3/TRBV12-4,TRBJ1-2,CATYRVTYGYTF,TGTGCCACTTACAGGGTTACCTATGGCTACACCTTC
TRBD1,-,TRBV4-3,TRBJ1-1,CASSHGDRGIATEAFF,TGCGCCAGCAGCCATGGAGACAGGGGAATAGCGACTGAAGCTTTCTTT